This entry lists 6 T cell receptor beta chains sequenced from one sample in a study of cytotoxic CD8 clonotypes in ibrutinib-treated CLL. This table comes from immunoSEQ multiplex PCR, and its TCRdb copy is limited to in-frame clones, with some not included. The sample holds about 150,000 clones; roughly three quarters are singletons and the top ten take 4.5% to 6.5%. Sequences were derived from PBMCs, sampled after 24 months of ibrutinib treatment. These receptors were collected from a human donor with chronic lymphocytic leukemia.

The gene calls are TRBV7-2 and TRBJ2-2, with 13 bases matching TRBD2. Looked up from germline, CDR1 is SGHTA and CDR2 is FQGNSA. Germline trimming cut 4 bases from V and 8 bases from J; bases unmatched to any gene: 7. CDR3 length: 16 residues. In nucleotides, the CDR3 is TGTGCCAGCAGCTACCGGACTAGCGGGGGCCCGGGGGAGCTGTTTTTT. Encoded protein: CASSYRTSGGPGELFF.

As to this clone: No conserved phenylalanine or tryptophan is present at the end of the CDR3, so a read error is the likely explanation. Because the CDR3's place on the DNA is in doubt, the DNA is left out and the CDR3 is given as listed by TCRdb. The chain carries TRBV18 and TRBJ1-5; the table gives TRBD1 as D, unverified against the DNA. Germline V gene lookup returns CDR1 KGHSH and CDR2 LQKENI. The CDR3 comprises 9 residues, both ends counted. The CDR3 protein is CASSPRTQG.

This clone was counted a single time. The CDR3 here is CSVDSGGVDIQYF. The CDR3 coding sequence is TGCAGCGTTGATAGTGGCGGGGTGGACATTCAGTACTTC. The chain links TRBV29-1 to TRBJ2-4; tentatively, D is TRBD2 (6 bases). This CDR3 contains 13 residues. V lost 3 bases to trimming and J lost 8 bases, with 14 bases between them. Germline lookup yields CDR1 SQVTM and CDR2 ANQGSEA.

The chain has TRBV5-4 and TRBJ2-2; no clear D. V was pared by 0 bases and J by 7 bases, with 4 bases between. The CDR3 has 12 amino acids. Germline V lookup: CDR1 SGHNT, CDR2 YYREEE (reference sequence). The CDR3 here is CASSLAVGELFF. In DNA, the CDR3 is TGTGCCAGCAGCTTGGCAGTCGGGGAGCTGTTTTTT.

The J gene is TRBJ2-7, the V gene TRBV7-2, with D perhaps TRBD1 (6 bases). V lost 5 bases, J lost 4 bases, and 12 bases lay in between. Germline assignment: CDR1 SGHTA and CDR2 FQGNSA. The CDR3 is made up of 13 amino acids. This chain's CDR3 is CASSPQGGYEQYF. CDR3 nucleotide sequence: TGTGCCAGCAGCCCACAGGGTGGGTACGAGCAGTACTTC.

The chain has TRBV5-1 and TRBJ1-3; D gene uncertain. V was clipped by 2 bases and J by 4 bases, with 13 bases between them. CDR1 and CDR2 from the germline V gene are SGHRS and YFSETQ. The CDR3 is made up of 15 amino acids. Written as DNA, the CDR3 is TGCGCCAGCAGCTTCGGGGAGGTGGCCGGAAACACCATATATTTT. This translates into CASSFGEVAGNTIYF.